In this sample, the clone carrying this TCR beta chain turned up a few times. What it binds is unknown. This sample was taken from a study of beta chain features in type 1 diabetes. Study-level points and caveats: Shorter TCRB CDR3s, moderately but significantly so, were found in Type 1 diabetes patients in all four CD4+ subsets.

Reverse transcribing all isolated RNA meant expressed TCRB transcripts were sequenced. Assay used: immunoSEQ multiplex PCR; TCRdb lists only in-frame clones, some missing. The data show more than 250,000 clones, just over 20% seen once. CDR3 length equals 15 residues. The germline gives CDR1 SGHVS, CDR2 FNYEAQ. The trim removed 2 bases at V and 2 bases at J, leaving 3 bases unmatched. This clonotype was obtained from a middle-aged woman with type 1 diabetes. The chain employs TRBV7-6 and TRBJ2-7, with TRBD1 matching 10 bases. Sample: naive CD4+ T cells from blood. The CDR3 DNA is TGTGCCAGCAGCTTACGACAGGGGGCCGCCTACGAGCAGTACTTC. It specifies CASSLRQGAAYEQYF. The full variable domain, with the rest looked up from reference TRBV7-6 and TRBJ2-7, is GAGVSQSPRYKVTKRGQDVALRCDPISGHVSLYWYRQALGQGPEFLTYFNYEAQQDKSGLPNDRFSAERPEGSISTLTIQRTEQRDSAMYRCASSLRQGAAYEQYFGPGTRLTVT.